This T cell receptor (beta chain) was sequenced during a study of blood T cells in healthy people across ages. This CDR3 region has 14 residues. Germline loops: CDR1 ENHRY, CDR2 SYGVKD. V was clipped by 10 bases and J by 15 bases, with 28 bases between them. Caucasian individuals from Russia who were healthy and aged roughly 6 to 100 acted as donors. RNA extraction gave at least 5 micrograms of total RNA per sample. Study-wide findings and caveats: Unsorted PBMCs prevented conclusive naive versus antigen-experienced comparison. Long-lived donors exceeded aged donors in naive CD4+ cells and diversity.

A remark on this clonotype: Its target is unknown.

Alongside a J-beta primer mix, a sample-barcoded 5' primer served in a second PCR lasting roughly 7 to 12 cycles. TCRdb passed the 5' RACE reads through MiXCR, listing each CDR3 protein once. The sample lists approximately 800,000 distinct CDR3 sequences, under 80% occurring once. The sequencing sample was made of blood. This rearrangement joins TRBV10-3 to TRBJ2-4; weak D call: TRBD2 (6 bases). The TCR was taken from a young man in good health. In DNA, the CDR3 is TGTGCCACCCAAAAGGAGGGAGAATTCGGCCCACGGTACTTC. Translated: CATQKEGEFGPRYF.